The present T cell receptor (beta chain) was sequenced within a study of blood T cell repertoires in COVID-19. Study information: The United States, Italy and Spain were the sources of the acute and convalescent COVID-19 samples. T cells, B-cell-depleted T cells, or PBMCs supplied cDNA or gDNA.

How the authors handled the data: By means of reference gene primer amplification, nucleated cell counts were estimated. Only in-frame clones appear in the TCRdb table, and some are missing; sequencing was by immunoSEQ multiplex PCR. The V and J calls and clone size are taken from that table; D and trimming were inferred from the DNA. The top ten clones hold roughly 20% of a sample with around 80,000 clones, 65% to 80% of them seen once. The receptor was derived from an elderly woman with active or convalescent COVID-19. Material: peripheral blood.

The CDR3 reads CASSVASGGANDEQFF. The CDR3 DNA follows: TGTGCCAGCAGCGTAGCTAGCGGGGGGGCTAATGATGAGCAGTTCTTC. The chain links TRBV9 to TRBJ2-1; 12 positions match TRBD2. Per the germline V gene, CDR1 is SGDLS and CDR2 is YYNGEE. The CDR3 runs to 16 residues. Trimming took 0 bases from V and 8 from J; bases not matched to a gene: 6. The entire variable domain, with the rest obtained from reference TRBV9 and TRBJ2-1, is as follows: DSGVTQTPKHLITATGQRVTLRCSPRSGDLSVYWYQQSLDQGLQFLIQYYNGEERAKGNILERFSAQQFPDLHSELNLSSLELGDSALYFCASSVASGGANDEQFFGPGTRLTVL.